This T cell receptor beta chain was observed in a study of blood T cell repertoires in COVID-19. In the study overall: Acute and convalescent COVID-19 specimens originated in the United States, Italy and Spain. PBMCs, B-cell-depleted T cells, or T cells provided the cDNA or gDNA that made up the material.

How the authors handled the data: Estimation of nucleated cell counts was performed using reference gene primer amplification. Clones were read by immunoSEQ multiplex PCR, and TCRdb kept only the in-frame ones, dropping some. D and trimming come from the DNA, and the V and J calls and clone size come from that table. The sample shows 110,000 or so clones, roughly 84% of them seen only once. CDR1 is LGHNA and CDR2 is YSLEER in the germline V gene. The CDR3 is 15 amino acids. The V and J ends lost 0 bases and 2 bases respectively, with 10 bases between them. This clone was seen once. The chain links TRBV4-3 to TRBJ1-2, with D possibly matching TRBD1 (6 bases). This receptor was obtained from a man aged 40-55 years with acute or convalescent COVID-19. The sequencing input was peripheral blood. The CDR3 DNA reads TGCGCCAGCAGCCAAGATGCAGGGGTGAACTATGGCTACACCTTC. Translated: CASSQDAGVNYGYTF.